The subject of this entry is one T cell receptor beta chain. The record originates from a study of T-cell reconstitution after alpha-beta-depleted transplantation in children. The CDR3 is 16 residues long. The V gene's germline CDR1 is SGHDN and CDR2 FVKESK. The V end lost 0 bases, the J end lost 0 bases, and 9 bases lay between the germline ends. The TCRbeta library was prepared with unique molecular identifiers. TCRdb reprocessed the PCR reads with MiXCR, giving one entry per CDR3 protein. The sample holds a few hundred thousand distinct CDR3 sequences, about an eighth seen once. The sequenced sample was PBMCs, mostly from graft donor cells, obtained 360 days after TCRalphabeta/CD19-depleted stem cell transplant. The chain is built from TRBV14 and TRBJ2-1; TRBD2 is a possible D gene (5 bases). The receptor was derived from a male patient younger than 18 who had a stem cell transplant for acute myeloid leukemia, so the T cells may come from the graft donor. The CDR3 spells CASSQDHSGSYNEQFF. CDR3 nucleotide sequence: TGTGCCAGCAGCCAAGATCACAGCGGCTCCTACAATGAGCAGTTCTTC.